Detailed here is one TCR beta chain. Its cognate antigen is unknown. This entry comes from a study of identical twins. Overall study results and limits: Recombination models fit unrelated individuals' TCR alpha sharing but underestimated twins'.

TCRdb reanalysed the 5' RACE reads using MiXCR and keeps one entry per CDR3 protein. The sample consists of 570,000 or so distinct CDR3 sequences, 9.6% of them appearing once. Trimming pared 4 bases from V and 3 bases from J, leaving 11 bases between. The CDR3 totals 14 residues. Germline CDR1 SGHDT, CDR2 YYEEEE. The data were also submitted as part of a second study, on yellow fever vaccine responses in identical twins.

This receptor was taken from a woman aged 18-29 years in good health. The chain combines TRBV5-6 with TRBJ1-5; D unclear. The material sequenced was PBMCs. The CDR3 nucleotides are TGTGCCAGCAGCACCGCCTGGGACAATCAGCCCCAGCATTTT. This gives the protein CASSTAWDNQPQHF. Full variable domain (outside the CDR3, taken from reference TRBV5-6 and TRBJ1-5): DAGVTQSPTHLIKTRGQQVTLRCSPKSGHDTVSWYQQALGQGPQFIFQYYEEEERQRGNFPDRFSGHQFPNYSSELNVNALLLGDSALYLCASSTAWDNQPQHFGDGTRLSIL.